This T cell receptor (beta chain) derives from a study of T cells in Graves' hyperthyroidism and ophthalmopathy. The study's findings and limits: Most thyroid clonotypes with frequency above 0.001 were detected in blood.

Disease duration was under 3 months in the ophthalmopathy patients, who also had a Clinical Activity Score of at least 3 and a NOSPECS grade of at least 4. Extraction of PBMCs used roughly 9.4 ml of fresh peripheral blood. Details on this clonotype: Its antigen is unidentified.

CDR3 length: 12 amino acids. Germline assignment: CDR1 DFQATT and CDR2 SNEGSKA (reference sequence). Trimming took 3 bases from V and 7 from J; bases not matched to a gene: 3. Amplification of TCR beta CDR3 regions was performed using RNA transcripts as template. The HTBI primer set drove a first-round RT-PCR of the TCR CDR3. MiXCR, run by TCRdb on the multiplex PCR reads, gives a single entry per CDR3 protein. The table includes about half a million distinct CDR3 sequences, approximately 23% detected once. The source of this sequence is a woman between 65 and 79 years old with Graves' ophthalmopathy. Specimen: blood. This chain joins TRBV20-1 and TRBJ2-4, with 7 bases lining up with TRBD2. The CDR3 DNA reads as TGCAGTGCTAGGGGAGGGCTTAACATTCAGTACTTC. Residues: CSARGGLNIQYF.